This TCR beta chain was captured by sequencing in a study of blood T cell repertoires in COVID-19. At the level of the study: PBMCs, B-cell-depleted T cells, or T cells were the source of the cDNA or gDNA that made up the material.

Germline lookup yields CDR1 GTSNPN and CDR2 SVGIG (reference sequence). V lost 3 bases and J lost 5, with 11 bases in between. This CDR3 comprises 13 residues. Produced via immunoSEQ multiplex PCR; TCRdb's table is partial and in-frame only. This table holds about 140,000 clones, 85% to 90% found once. This sequence was found in a human donor in a cohort sampled during active COVID-19. This chain uses TRBV30 with TRBJ1-5; tentative D call: TRBD1 (6 bases). Sequencing was performed on peripheral blood. DNA of the CDR3: TGTGCCTGGAGCAGGGGCAGGGATCAGCCCCAGCATTTT. Translating gives CAWSRGRDQPQHF.